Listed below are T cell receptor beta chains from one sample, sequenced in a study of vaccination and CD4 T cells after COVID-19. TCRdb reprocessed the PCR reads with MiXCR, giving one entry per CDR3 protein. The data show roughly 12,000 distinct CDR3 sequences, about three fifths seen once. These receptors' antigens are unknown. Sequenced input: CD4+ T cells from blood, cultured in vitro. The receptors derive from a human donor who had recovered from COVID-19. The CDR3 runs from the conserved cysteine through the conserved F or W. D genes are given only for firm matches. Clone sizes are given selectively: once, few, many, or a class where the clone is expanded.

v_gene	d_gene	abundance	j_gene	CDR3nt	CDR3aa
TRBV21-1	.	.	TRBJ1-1	TGTGCCAGCAGCAAAGCCCCGGACAGGGGGCGTTTGAACACTGAAGCTTTCTTT	CASSKAPDRGRLNTEAFF
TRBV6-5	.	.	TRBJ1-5	TGTGCCAGCAGTTACTCGGCAGCGCACAATCAGCCCCAGCATTTT	CASSYSAAHNQPQHF
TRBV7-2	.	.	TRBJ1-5	TGTGCCAGCAGCCAAGAGGCAGATCAGCCCCAGCATTTT	CASSQEADQPQHF
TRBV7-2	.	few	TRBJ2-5	TGTGCCAGCAGCCAATCAGGGACAACTCAAGAGACCCAGTACTTC	CASSQSGTTQETQYF
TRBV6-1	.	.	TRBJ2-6	TGTACCAGCAGGCGGGACAGAATCTTGGGGGCCAACGTCCTGACTTTC	CTSRRDRILGANVLTF
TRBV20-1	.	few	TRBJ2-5	TGCAGTGCTCCGGGGTTCCAAGAGACCCAGTACTTC	CSAPGFQETQYF
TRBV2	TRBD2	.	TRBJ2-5	TGTGCCAGCAATTCCCAGGGCTCGGGGGGAGGGACCCAGTACTTC	CASNSQGSGGGTQYF
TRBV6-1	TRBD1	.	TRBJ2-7	TGTGCCAGCCGGGGACAGGGAACCTACGAGCAGTACTTC	CASRGQGTYEQYF
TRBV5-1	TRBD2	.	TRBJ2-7	TGCGCCAGCAGCACCTCTAGCGGCACCTACGAGCAGTACTTC	CASSTSSGTYEQYF
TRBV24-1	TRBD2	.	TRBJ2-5	TGTGCCACCAGTGATCCCAGAATGACTAGCGGGAGAATCGAAGAGACCCAGTACTTC	CATSDPRMTSGRIEETQYF
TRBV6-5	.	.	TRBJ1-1	TGTGCCAGCAGTTACTCGATCACAGCTGAAGCTTTCTTT	CASSYSITAEAFF
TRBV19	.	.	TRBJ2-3	TGTGCCAGTATGTCCGCACTGCACAGCACAGATACGCAGTATTTT	CASMSALHSTDTQYF
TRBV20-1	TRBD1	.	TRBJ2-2	TGCAGTGCTAGACCCATGCTCCGCCGACAGGGTAGCACCGGGGAGCTGTTTTTT	CSARPMLRRQGSTGELFF
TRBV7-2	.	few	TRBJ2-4	TGTGCCAGCAGCCCTAACGTGGGAGCAAACATTCAGTACTTC	CASSPNVGANIQYF
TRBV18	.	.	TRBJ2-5	TGTGCCAGCTCACCCCCAGGGGAGACCCAGTACTTC	CASSPPGETQYF
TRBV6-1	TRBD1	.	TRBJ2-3	TGTGCCAGCAGTGCCACAGGGGGGAAACCAGATACGCAGTATTTT	CASSATGGKPDTQYF
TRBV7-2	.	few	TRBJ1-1	TGTGCCAGCAGCTTACCTGGGGGCTTCGGGAACACTGAAGCTTTCTTT	CASSLPGGFGNTEAFF
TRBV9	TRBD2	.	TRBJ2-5	TGTGCCAGCAGCGCAGACACTAGCGGGAACCTCCAAGAGACCCAGTACTTC	CASSADTSGNLQETQYF
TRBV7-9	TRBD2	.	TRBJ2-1	TGTGCCAGCGGGGCTAGCGGGAGCTCCTACAATGAGCAGTTCTTC	CASGASGSSYNEQFF
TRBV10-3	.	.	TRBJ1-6	TGTGCCATCAGCCTTGACCGGCGATCCCTCCACTTT	CAISLDRRSLHF
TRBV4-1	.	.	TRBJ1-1	TGCGCCAGCAGCTCAGGTTCCCGCCGGCCAGGGACACTGTATGAAGCTTTCTTT	CASSSGSRRPGTLYEAFF
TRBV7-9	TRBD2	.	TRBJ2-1	TGTGCCAGCAGCCCCCTATCTTTCCGGGGGGTACTCTACAATGAGCAGTTCTTC	CASSPLSFRGVLYNEQFF
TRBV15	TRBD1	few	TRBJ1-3	TGTGCCAATTTCCCTGGGACAGCGAACGGGGTCAGCGTCGAACGGGACACCATATATTTT	CANFPGTANGVSVERDTIYF
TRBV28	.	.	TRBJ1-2	TGTGCCAGCAGGGAGGGAGGAATCTATGGCTACACCTTC	CASREGGIYGYTF
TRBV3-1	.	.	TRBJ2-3	TGTGCCAGCAGCCAAGGACTAGTTGATACGCAGTATTTT	CASSQGLVDTQYF
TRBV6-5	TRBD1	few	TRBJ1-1	TGTGCCAGCAGTTACTCGGACAGGGGTGCGGCAGACACTGAAGCTTTCTTT	CASSYSDRGAADTEAFF
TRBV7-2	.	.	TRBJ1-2	TGTGCCAGCAGCTTAGACCCTAACTATGGCTACACCTTC	CASSLDPNYGYTF
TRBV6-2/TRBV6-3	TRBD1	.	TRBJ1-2	TGTGCCAGCAGTCGGGACAGATGGGGCTACACCTTC	CASSRDRWGYTF
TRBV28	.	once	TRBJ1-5	TGTGCCAGCAGTTATCCAGGAAGGGGACCCCAGCATTTT	CASSYPGRGPQHF
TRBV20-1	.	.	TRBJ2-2	TGCAGTGCTAGAGATCTCTCACTGTTCACCGGGGAGCTGTTTTTT	CSARDLSLFTGELFF
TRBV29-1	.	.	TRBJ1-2	TGCAGCGTTGAGGTGGCGGCTCTCGGCTACACCTTC	CSVEVAALGYTF
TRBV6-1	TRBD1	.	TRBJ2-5	TGTGCCAGCACTGACAGGGAAAATGCGGGTTGGGAGACCCAGTACTTC	CASTDRENAGWETQYF
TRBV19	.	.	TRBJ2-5	TGTGCCAGTAGTGAAAAAAGGGGCGTCGAGACCCAGTACTTC	CASSEKRGVETQYF
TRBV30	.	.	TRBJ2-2	TGTGCCTGGACCCTGTACAGTGCCGGGGAGCTGTTTTTT	CAWTLYSAGELFF
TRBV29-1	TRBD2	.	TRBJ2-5	TGCAGCGTTGGATCGGCTAGCGGAGAGACCCAGTACTTC	CSVGSASGETQYF
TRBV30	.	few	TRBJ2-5	TGTGCCTGGACAGGGTCTTACCAGGAGACCCAGTACTTC	CAWTGSYQETQYF
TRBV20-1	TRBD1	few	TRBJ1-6	TGCAGTGCAATCGGGGACAGTCTAAATTCACCCCTCCACTTT	CSAIGDSLNSPLHF
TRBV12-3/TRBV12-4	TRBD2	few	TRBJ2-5	TGTGCCAGCAGCCCAGCTATACTAGCGGGAGAGACCCAGTACTTC	CASSPAILAGETQYF
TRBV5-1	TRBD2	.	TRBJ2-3	TGCGCCAGCAGCTTGAGGACTAGGTACACAGATACGCAGTATTTT	CASSLRTRYTDTQYF
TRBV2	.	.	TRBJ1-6	TGTGCCAGCAGTAGCCTACAGAATTCACCCCTCCACTTT	CASSSLQNSPLHF
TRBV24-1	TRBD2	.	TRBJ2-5	TGTGCCACCAGGGGAGCGGGGGAAGAGACCCAGTACTTC	CATRGAGEETQYF
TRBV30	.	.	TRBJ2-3	TGTGCCTGGAGTGTAGACACGCTAGCGGATACGCAGTATTTT	CAWSVDTLADTQYF
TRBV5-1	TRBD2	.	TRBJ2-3	TGCGCCAGCAGCTCTCAGCGGGAGCATACAGATACGCAGTATTTT	CASSSQREHTDTQYF
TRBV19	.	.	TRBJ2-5	TGTGCCAGTAGGGATACAGGAGTAGAGACCCAGTACTTC	CASRDTGVETQYF
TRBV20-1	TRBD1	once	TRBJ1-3	TGCAGTGCGGGTACCCTGGACAGGGGCCCGAACACCATATATTTT	CSAGTLDRGPNTIYF
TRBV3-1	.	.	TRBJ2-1	TGTGCCAGCAGCCAAGAAGCGCAGGGGCAGGGACTGGTCTTC	CASSQEAQGQGLVF
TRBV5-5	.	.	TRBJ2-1	TGTGCCAGCAGCTTGCGCCCCCAGGGAGCAGGAAATGAGCAGTTCTTC	CASSLRPQGAGNEQFF
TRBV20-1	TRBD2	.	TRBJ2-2	TGCAGTGCTAGAGATTCGGTCGGGAGGGTCGGGGAGCTGTTTTTT	CSARDSVGRVGELFF
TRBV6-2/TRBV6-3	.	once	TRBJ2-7	TGTGCCACTCTCAGGGCTAGCGATCCCTACGAGCAGTACTTC	CATLRASDPYEQYF
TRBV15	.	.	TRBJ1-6	TGTGCCACCAGCGGCACCCAGGCAGGGTACCATTCACCCCTCCACTTT	CATSGTQAGYHSPLHF
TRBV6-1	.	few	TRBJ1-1	TGTGCCAGCAGTGGGCCCCCCCAGGTCCGGAGGAACACTGAAGCTTTCTTT	CASSGPPQVRRNTEAFF
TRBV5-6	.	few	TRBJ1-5	TGTGCCAGCAGCCTGTATGGTGGCGGGAATCAGCCCCAGCATTTT	CASSLYGGGNQPQHF
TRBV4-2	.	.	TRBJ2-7	TGTGCCAGCAGCCAAACTAGCTGGGGAAATTACGAGCAGTACTTC	CASSQTSWGNYEQYF
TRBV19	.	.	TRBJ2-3	TGTGCCAGTAGTAAATCGGGGGCGCTAGGAGATACGCAGTATTTT	CASSKSGALGDTQYF